This passage covers 9 T cell receptor beta chains from one sample sequenced in a study of T cells expressing NK-cell markers. From the 5' RACE reads, TCRdb lists one entry per CDR3 protein and no DNA. Reported are some 500,000 distinct CDR3 sequences; the ten largest clones contain more than 1.4%. The material sequenced was blood T cells: a sorted CD56 or NKG2C T cell subset, CD4+ or CD8+ T cells, or bulk PBMC T cells (not recorded which). These receptors originate from a woman in her forties or fifties in good health.

V gene TRBV20-1 combines with J gene TRBJ2-6. Germline CDR1 reads DFQATT; CDR2 reads SNEGSKA (reference sequence). The CDR3 runs to 13 residues. The CDR3 reads CSASWPGANVLTF.

The V gene is TRBV29-1, the J gene TRBJ2-1; lacking DNA, the TRBD2 call made by TCRdb goes unchecked. From germline, CDR1 is SQVTM and CDR2 ANQGSEA. The CDR3 loop spans 15 amino acids. CDR3: CSAERGGLPGDEQFF.

The rearrangement uses TRBV20-1 and TRBJ2-5; TCRdb's D gene call, TRBD2, goes unchecked for lack of DNA. Germline V gives CDR1 DFQATT, CDR2 SNEGSKA (reference sequence). The CDR3 runs to 16 residues. The CDR3 protein is CSAETSGRAGGETQYF.

The J gene is TRBJ2-5, the V gene TRBV27; the TCRdb D gene call, TRBD1, has no DNA to confirm it. This CDR3 spans 13 amino acids. Looked up from germline, CDR1 is MNHEY and CDR2 is SMNVEV (reference sequence). CDR3 sequence: CASRATGMETQYF.

The rearrangement links TRBV5-5 to TRBJ2-1; TCRdb lists TRBD1, though no DNA is available to test this call. The CDR3 spans 14 residues. The germline V gene encodes CDR1 SGHKS and CDR2 YYEKEE (reference sequence). This CDR3 is CASSLRQGINEQFF.

V usage is TRBV19 and J usage is TRBJ2-1; TCRdb calls TRBD2, which cannot be checked without DNA. The CDR3 runs to 16 residues. Germline values: CDR1 LNHDA, CDR2 SQIVND (reference sequence). This CDR3 reads CASSRLAGALDNEQFF. Full variable domain (remainder filled in from reference TRBV19 and TRBJ2-1): DGGITQSPKYLFRKEGQNVTLSCEQNLNHDAMYWYRQDPGQGLRLIYYSQIVNDFQKGDIAEGYSVSREKKESFPLTVTSAQKNPTAFYLCASSRLAGALDNEQFFGPGTRLTVL.

The genes are TRBV20-1 and TRBJ2-1. CDR1 and CDR2 (germline): DFQATT, SNEGSKA (reference sequence). The CDR3 runs 15 residues. The CDR3 sequence is CSARDSGRPYNEQFF.

This rearrangement joins TRBV7-2 to TRBJ2-2; TCRdb reports TRBD2, a call that lacks DNA to check it against. This CDR3 is built from 16 residues. Per germline, CDR1 SGHTA and CDR2 FQGNSA. The CDR3 loop reads CASSLLRWPSPGELFF.

The chain joins TRBV20-1 to TRBJ1-3; no DNA is available, so the TRBD1 call from TCRdb remains unchecked. The CDR3 consists of 12 residues. Germline CDR1 DFQATT, CDR2 SNEGSKA (reference sequence). The CDR3 loop is CSASGGRNTIYF.